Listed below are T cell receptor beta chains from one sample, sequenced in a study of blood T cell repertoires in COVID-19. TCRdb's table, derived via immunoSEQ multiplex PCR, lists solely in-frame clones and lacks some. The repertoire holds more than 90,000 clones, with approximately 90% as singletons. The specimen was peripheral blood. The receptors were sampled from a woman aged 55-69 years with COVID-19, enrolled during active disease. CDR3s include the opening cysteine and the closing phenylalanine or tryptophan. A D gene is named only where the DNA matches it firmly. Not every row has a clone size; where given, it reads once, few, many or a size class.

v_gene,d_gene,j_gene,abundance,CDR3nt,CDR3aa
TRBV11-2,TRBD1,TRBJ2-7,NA,TGTGCCAGCAGCCAGGACAGGGTGGGCGAGCAGTACTTC,CASSQDRVGEQYF
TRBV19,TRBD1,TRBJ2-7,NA,TGTGCCAGTAGTATTGGGACAGGATCCTACGAGCAGTACTTC,CASSIGTGSYEQYF
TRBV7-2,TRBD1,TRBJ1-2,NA,TGTGCCAGCAGCAGGAGACAGGGGGATGGCTACACCTTC,CASSRRQGDGYTF
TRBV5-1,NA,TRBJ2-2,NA,TGCGCCAGCAGCCTACGAAGCAGGCAGGAAGAAACCGGGGAGCTGTTTTTT,CASSLRSRQEETGELFF
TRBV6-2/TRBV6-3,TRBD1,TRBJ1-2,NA,TGTGCCAGCAGTGGGACAGCTTATGGCTACACCTTC,CASSGTAYGYTF
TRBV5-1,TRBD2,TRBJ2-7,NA,TGCGCCAGCAGCTTCGGGGGGATCTACGAGCAGTACTTC,CASSFGGIYEQYF
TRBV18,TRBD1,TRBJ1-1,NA,TGTGCCAGCTCAGCCCAAACAAGACAGGGAGGTTTAGAGATTGAAGCTTTCTTT,CASSAQTRQGGLEIEAFF
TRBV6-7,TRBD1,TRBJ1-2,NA,TGTGCCAGCAGTTACTCGAATGGCAGGGGGTATGGCTACACCTTC,CASSYSNGRGYGYTF
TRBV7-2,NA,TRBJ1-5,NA,TGTGCCAGCAGCTTAGGGGCAGTCAATAGCAATCAGCCCCAGCATTTT,CASSLGAVNSNQPQHF
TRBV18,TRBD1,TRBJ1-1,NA,TGTGCCAGCTCACCTTGGGGACAGCAAAACACTGAAGCTTTCTTT,CASSPWGQQNTEAFF
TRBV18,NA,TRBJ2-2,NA,TGTGCCAGCTCACCATTGACAGGTTCCACCGGGGAGCTGTTTTTT,CASSPLTGSTGELFF
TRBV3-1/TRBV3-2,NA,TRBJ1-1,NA,TGTGCCAGCAGCTACAGGGAGGGGAGCACTGAAGCTTTCTTT,CASSYREGSTEAFF
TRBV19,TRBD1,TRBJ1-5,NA,TGTGCCAGTAGCCCGGACAGGGGCCAACCTTATAGCAATCAGCCCCAGCATTTT,CASSPDRGQPYSNQPQHF
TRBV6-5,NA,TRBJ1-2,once,TGTGCCAGCAGTCGTCAGGACTATGGCTACACCTTC,CASSRQDYGYTF
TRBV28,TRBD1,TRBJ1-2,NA,TGTGCCAGCTCGGGACAGAATAACTATGGCTACACCTTC,CASSGQNNYGYTF
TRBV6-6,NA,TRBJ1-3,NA,TGTGCCAGCAGTTACCCGACTGAAGGAAACACCATATATTTT,CASSYPTEGNTIYF
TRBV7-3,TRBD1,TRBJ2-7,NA,TGTGCCAGCAGGTCAGGGGGCCAAAGCTCCTACGAGCAGTACTTC,CASRSGGQSSYEQYF
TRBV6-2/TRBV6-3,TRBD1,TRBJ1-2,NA,TGTGCCAGCAGTTACTCGGGACAGGGCTATGGCTACACCTTC,CASSYSGQGYGYTF
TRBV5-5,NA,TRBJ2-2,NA,TGTGCCAGCAACTCAAGGCTCACAGAGAACACCGGGGAGCTGTTTTTT,CASNSRLTENTGELFF
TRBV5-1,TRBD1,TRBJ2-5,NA,TGCGCCAGCAGCAAGACAGGGGCCAGAGAGACCCAGTACTTC,CASSKTGARETQYF
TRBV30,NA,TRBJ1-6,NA,TGTGCCTGGAGTCATACGGCAGGGTGGAATTCACCCCTCCACTTT,CAWSHTAGWNSPLHF
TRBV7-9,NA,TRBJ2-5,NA,TGTGCCAGCAGCTTCAGCGGACCCCAAGAGACCCAGTACTTC,CASSFSGPQETQYF
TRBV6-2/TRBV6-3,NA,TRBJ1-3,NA,TGTGCCAGCAGCCCCTTTGTTGGGCCTGGAAACACCATATATTTT,CASSPFVGPGNTIYF
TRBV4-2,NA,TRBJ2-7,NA,TGTGCCAGCAGCCAAGAATTAGGGGGTCTAGGAGGTGAGCAGTACTTC,CASSQELGGLGGEQYF
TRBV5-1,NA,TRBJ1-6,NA,TGCGCCAGCAGCTGGGGGACGGGGGGCGGTGTTTCACCCCTCCACTTT,CASSWGTGGGVSPLHF
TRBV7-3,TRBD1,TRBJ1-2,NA,TGTGCCAGCAGCTTAGGGTTGGACAGGGAGGATGGCTACACCTTC,CASSLGLDREDGYTF
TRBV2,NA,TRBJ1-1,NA,TGTGCCAGCCAAGAGGAATATTCAAACACTGAAGCTTTCTTT,CASQEEYSNTEAFF
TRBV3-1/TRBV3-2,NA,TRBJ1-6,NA,TGTGCCAGCAGCCCCCGACCCGGGGGACCCCTCCACTTT,CASSPRPGGPLHF
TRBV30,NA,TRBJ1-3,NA,TGTGCCTGGAGTGCTCGGAACACCATATATTTT,CAWSARNTIYF
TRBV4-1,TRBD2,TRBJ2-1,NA,TGCGCCAGCAGCCAAGTCGGCGGGGGCTCCTACAATGAGCAGTTCTTC,CASSQVGGGSYNEQFF
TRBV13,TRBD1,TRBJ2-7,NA,TGTGCCAGCAGAGCTTACGGGACAGACTACGAGCAGTACTTC,CASRAYGTDYEQYF